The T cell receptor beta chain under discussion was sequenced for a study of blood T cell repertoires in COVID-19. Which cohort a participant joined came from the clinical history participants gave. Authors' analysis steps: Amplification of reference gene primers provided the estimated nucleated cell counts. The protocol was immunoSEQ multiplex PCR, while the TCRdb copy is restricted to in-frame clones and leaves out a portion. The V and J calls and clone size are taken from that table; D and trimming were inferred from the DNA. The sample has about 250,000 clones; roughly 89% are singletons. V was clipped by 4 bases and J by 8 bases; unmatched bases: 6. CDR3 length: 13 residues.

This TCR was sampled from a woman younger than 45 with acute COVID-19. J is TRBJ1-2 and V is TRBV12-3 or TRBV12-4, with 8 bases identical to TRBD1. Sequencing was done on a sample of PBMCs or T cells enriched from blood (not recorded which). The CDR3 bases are TGTGCCAGCAGTTCCCGGACAGGGAGCGGCTACACCTTC. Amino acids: CASSSRTGSGYTF.